Described below is a single TCR beta chain sequence and its context. Its antigen is currently unknown. The data derive from a study of read filtering for tumor transcriptome and immune sequencing. Across the whole study: After DNase treatment, RNA was made into whole-transcriptome libraries. General study findings and limits: Sorted CD138-negative bone marrow cells were not purified T cells. Without single-read clonotypes, shared clonotype proportions correlated more between IR-seq and RNA-seq. Approximately 80% of IR-seq clonotypes had one read, totaling about 4% of reads; RNA-seq: about 74% and 41%.

This library used approximately 370 ng RNA and molecular barcoded adaptors spanning alpha/delta and beta/gamma chains. Via MiXCR, TCRdb re-called the reads, giving one row per CDR3 protein. The sample has 93,000 or so distinct CDR3 sequences, 20% to 25% seen once. The CDR3 extends over 16 amino acids. V shed 3 bases, J shed 2 bases, and the junction held 2 bases outside the gene matches. The germline V gene encodes CDR1 DFQATT and CDR2 SNEGSKA (reference sequence). The sequenced sample consisted of a population of CD138-negative cells sorted from bone marrow. The V call is TRBV20-1, the J call TRBJ2-6; 12 bases are shared with TRBD1. This receptor was taken from a donor at least 40 years old with multiple myeloma. The DNA of the CDR3 is TGCAGTGCTAGGGGACAGGGGGCACCTGGGGCCAACGTCCTGACTTTC. This codes for CSARGQGAPGANVLTF.